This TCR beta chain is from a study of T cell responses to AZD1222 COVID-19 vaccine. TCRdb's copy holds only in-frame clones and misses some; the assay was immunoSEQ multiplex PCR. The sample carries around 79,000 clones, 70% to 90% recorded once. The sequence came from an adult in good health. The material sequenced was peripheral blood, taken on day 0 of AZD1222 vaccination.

The CDR3 region is CASSVGTGDSGYTF. In nucleotides, the CDR3 is TGTGCCAGCAGCGTGGGGACAGGGGATAGTGGCTACACCTTC. The J gene is TRBJ1-2, the V gene TRBV5-6; 10 nucleotides line up with TRBD1. CDR3 length equals 14 residues. Germline CDR1 reads SGHDT; CDR2 reads YYEEEE. V trimming: 4 bases; J trimming: 7 bases; junction bases outside the gene matches: 7.